What follows is one TCR beta chain and its context. The data originate from a study of blood T cell repertoires in COVID-19. Study-level information: The United States, Italy and Spain provided the acute and convalescent COVID-19 samples.

Only in-frame clones appear in the TCRdb table, and some are missing; sequencing was by immunoSEQ multiplex PCR. Among tens of thousands of clones listed, around 90% were seen once. Input material: peripheral blood. The source is a woman aged 60-70 years with active COVID-19.

In nucleotides, the CDR3 is TGTGCCAGCAGTTTGGCCCAGGGTAGCGAGCAGTTCTTC. Translation gives CASSLAQGSEQFF. This sequence joins TRBV28 and TRBJ2-1; possible D gene TRBD1, 5 bases. Germline lookup yields CDR1 MDHEN and CDR2 SYDVKM. The V end lost 3 bases, the J end lost 10 bases, and 13 bases lay between the germline ends. CDR3 length: 13 residues. Full variable domain (outside the CDR3, taken from reference TRBV28 and TRBJ2-1): DVKVTQSSRYLVKRTGEKVFLECVQDMDHENMFWYRQDPGLGLRLIYFSYDVKMKEKGDIPEGYSVSREKKERFSLILESASTNQTSMYLCASSLAQGSEQFFGPGTRLTVL.